This T cell receptor (beta chain) was recorded in a study of PD-1 blockade in classical Hodgkin lymphoma. The table came from immunoSEQ multiplex PCR; TCRdb's copy has only in-frame clones and leaves some out. The sample contains tens of thousands of clones, around nine tenths of which appear only once. Patients all relapsed after autologous stem cell transplantation, and there was variation in brentuximab vedotin exposure. The clonotype originates from a human donor with classical Hodgkin lymphoma. The sample in question was peripheral blood mononuclear cells (PBMCs), obtained at baseline.

CDR3 nucleotides: TGCGCCAGCAGTCGCTTAGCGGGAGAGCAGTTCTTC. Amino acid sequence: CASSRLAGEQFF. The V and J genes are TRBV10-1 and TRBJ2-1; 8 positions agree with TRBD2. Per the germline V gene, CDR1 is WNHNN and CDR2 is SYGVQD (reference sequence). The length of the CDR3 is 12 residues. J was trimmed by 10 bases and V by 5 bases; bases with no gene match: 4.